This T cell receptor beta chain originates from a study of OX40 agonist ivuxolimab in advanced cancers. The overall study: The drug used for patients, ivuxolimab, was an agonistic anti-OX40 (CD134) antibody. Study-level findings and limits: Dose levels from 0.1 to 3.0 mg/kg saw CD4+ and CD8+ blood T cells expand clonally by week 6.

TCRdb's table, derived via immunoSEQ multiplex PCR, lists solely in-frame clones and lacks some. In the table there are around 70,000 clones, 85% of which are singletons. With regard to this clone: Its antigen is not identified.

CDR1 MDHEN and CDR2 SYDVKM come from the germline V gene. Between the trimmed V and J ends, which lost 3 bases and 1 base, there was a span of 25 bases. This CDR3 is 19 amino acids long. The sequence derives from an adult with an advanced solid tumor such as melanoma, head and neck, liver or kidney cancer. Here the sequenced sample was CD4+ or CD8+ T cells sorted from blood, taken in a trial of the OX40 agonist ivuxolimab. The rearrangement joins TRBV28 to TRBJ2-7; the D gene is possibly TRBD2 (6 bases). This CDR3 is CASSFTWRSGAPFSYEQYF. CDR3 DNA sequence: TGTGCCAGCAGTTTTACATGGAGGTCGGGAGCCCCCTTTTCCTACGAGCAGTACTTC.